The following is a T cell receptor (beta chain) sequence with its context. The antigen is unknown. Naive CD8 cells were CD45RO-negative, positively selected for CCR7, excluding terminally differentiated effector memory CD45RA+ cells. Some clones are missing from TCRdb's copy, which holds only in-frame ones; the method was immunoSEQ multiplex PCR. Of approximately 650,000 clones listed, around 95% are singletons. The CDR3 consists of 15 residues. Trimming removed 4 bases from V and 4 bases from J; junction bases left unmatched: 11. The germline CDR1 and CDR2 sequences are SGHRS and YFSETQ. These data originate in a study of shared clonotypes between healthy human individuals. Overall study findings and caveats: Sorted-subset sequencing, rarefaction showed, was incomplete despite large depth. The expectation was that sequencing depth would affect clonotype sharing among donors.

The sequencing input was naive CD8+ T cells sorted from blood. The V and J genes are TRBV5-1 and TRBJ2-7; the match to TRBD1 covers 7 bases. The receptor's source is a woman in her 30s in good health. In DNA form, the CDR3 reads TGCGCCAGCAGCCTGCGTCGGACGGGACAGTACGAGCAGTACTTC. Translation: CASSLRRTGQYEQYF. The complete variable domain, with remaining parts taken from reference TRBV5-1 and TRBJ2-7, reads KAGVTQTPRYLIKTRGQQVTLSCSPISGHRSVSWYQQTPGQGLQFLFEYFSETQRNKGNFPGRFSGRQFSNSRSEMNVSTLELGDSALYLCASSLRRTGQYEQYFGPGTRLTVT.